Listed below are T cell receptor beta chains from one sample, sequenced in a study of control samples from healthy donors and cancer patients. The data were produced by immunoSEQ multiplex PCR, yet TCRdb's version contains in-frame clones alone and is incomplete. The profile shows around 130,000 clones, roughly 90% of them singletons. The sequenced sample consisted of blood. The receptor source for this set is a man aged 18 to 35 in good health. Each CDR3 is given with its conserved first and last residue. A D gene is named only where the DNA matches it firmly. Some rows have no size entry. The others give once, few or many, or a class for an expanded clone.

j_call,d_call,clone_size,v_call,cdr3_aa,cdr3_nt
TRBJ1-5,NA,NA,TRBV12-3/TRBV12-4,CAIARDSNQPQHF,TGTGCCATAGCCCGGGACAGCAATCAGCCCCAGCATTTT
TRBJ2-5,TRBD2,few,TRBV19,CASSIDSSGELQETQYF,TGTGCCAGTAGTATAGATAGTAGCGGGGAGTTACAAGAGACCCAGTACTTC
TRBJ2-2,NA,NA,TRBV27,CASSLEQGASKTGELFF,TGTGCCAGCAGTTTAGAACAGGGCGCAAGTAAGACCGGGGAGCTGTTTTTT
TRBJ1-2,NA,NA,TRBV5-5,CASSLGGFRVGGYTF,TGTGCCAGCAGCTTGGGGGGTTTCCGTGTAGGAGGCTACACCTTC
TRBJ2-1,NA,NA,TRBV5-1,CASSLDQGGEQFF,TGCGCCAGCAGCTTGGACCAGGGTGGTGAGCAGTTCTTC
TRBJ1-1,NA,NA,TRBV11-2,CASSLVTGWNTEAFF,TGTGCCAGCAGCTTAGTGACCGGGTGGAACACTGAAGCTTTCTTT
TRBJ1-1,NA,NA,TRBV6-5,CASQTTYRVNTEAFF,TGTGCCAGCCAAACCACGTACAGAGTGAACACTGAAGCTTTCTTT
TRBJ1-2,NA,NA,TRBV14,CASSLRVNYGYTF,TGTGCCAGCAGCTTAAGGGTTAACTATGGCTACACCTTC
TRBJ1-1,NA,once,TRBV5-4,CASQRQMNTEAFF,TGTGCCAGCCAAAGGCAGATGAACACTGAAGCTTTCTTT
TRBJ1-4,NA,NA,TRBV5-1,CASSLDGRSNEKLFF,TGCGCCAGCAGCTTGGACGGGAGGAGTAATGAAAAACTGTTTTTT
TRBJ1-2,NA,NA,TRBV6-5,CASSYVQAYGYTF,TGTGCCAGCAGTTACGTACAGGCTTATGGCTACACCTTC
TRBJ1-5,NA,NA,TRBV2,CASSVFRESQPQHF,TGTGCCAGCAGTGTCTTCAGGGAGTCTCAGCCCCAGCATTTT
TRBJ2-3,TRBD2,NA,TRBV9,CASSPQTSGGEISTDTQYF,TGTGCCAGCAGCCCACAGACTAGCGGGGGCGAAATTAGCACAGATACGCAGTATTTT
TRBJ1-2,NA,once,TRBV10-2,CASSPGTIGYTF,TGCGCCAGCAGCCCCGGGACAATCGGCTACACCTTC
TRBJ2-7,NA,NA,TRBV7-2,CASSLQGSSYEQYF,TGTGCCAGCAGCTTGCAAGGCAGCTCCTACGAGCAGTACTTC
TRBJ2-7,TRBD1,few,TRBV10-1,CASSPSDRSEQYF,TGCGCCAGCAGCCCGTCGGACAGGTCCGAGCAGTACTTC
TRBJ2-4,NA,NA,TRBV5-6,CASSRGTKNIQYF,TGTGCCAGCAGCAGGGGTACCAAAAACATTCAGTACTTC
TRBJ1-2,NA,NA,TRBV19,CASSSQVNYGYTF,TGTGCCAGTAGCTCACAGGTCAACTATGGCTACACCTTC
TRBJ1-2,NA,NA,TRBV6-2/TRBV6-3,CASSYSNVNYGYTF,TGTGCCAGCAGTTACTCGAATGTTAACTATGGCTACACCTTC
TRBJ1-1,TRBD1,NA,TRBV11-2,CASSYRGRTEAFF,TGTGCCAGCAGCTACAGGGGGCGAACTGAAGCTTTCTTT
TRBJ1-2,NA,NA,TRBV6-1,CASSEAWYSYYGYTF,TGTGCCAGCAGTGAAGCGTGGTACAGCTACTATGGCTACACCTTC
TRBJ1-5,NA,NA,TRBV7-2,CASSSYSNQPQHF,TGTGCCAGCAGCTCATATAGCAATCAGCCCCAGCATTTT
TRBJ2-3,TRBD2,NA,TRBV5-1,CASSLDPGLAGYTDTQYF,TGCGCCAGCAGCTTAGACCCGGGACTAGCGGGGTACACAGATACGCAGTATTTT
TRBJ1-1,NA,NA,TRBV7-9,CASSLGFPVEAFF,TGTGCCAGCAGCTTAGGATTTCCCGTTGAAGCTTTCTTT
TRBJ1-1,NA,NA,TRBV5-1,CASSLAGFAFF,TGCGCCAGCAGCTTGGCTGGGTTCGCTTTCTTT
TRBJ2-7,TRBD2,NA,TRBV19,CASSKTSGGSTYYEQYF,TGTGCCAGTAGTAAGACTAGCGGGGGGTCTACCTACTACGAGCAGTACTTC
TRBJ2-3,NA,once,TRBV3-1/TRBV3-2,CASSQDRGFLRGDTQYF,TGTGCCAGCAGCCAAGATCGTGGCTTCTTAAGGGGGGATACGCAGTATTTT
TRBJ1-4,NA,NA,TRBV19,CASSPLEGATNEKLFF,TGTGCCAGTAGTCCTCTTGAAGGCGCAACTAATGAAAAACTGTTTTTT
TRBJ2-1,TRBD1,NA,TRBV5-1,CASSHDREEQFF,TGCGCCAGCAGCCACGACAGGGAAGAGCAGTTCTTC
TRBJ2-1,NA,NA,TRBV6-6,CASSYPRGQQFF,TGTGCCAGCAGTTATCCCAGGGGACAGCAGTTCTTC
TRBJ1-4,NA,NA,TRBV29-1,CSVVGMEEKLFF,TGCAGCGTTGTCGGGATGGAGGAAAAACTGTTTTTT
TRBJ1-5,TRBD1,NA,TRBV18,CASSPTDREENQPQHF,TGTGCCAGCTCCCCTACCGACAGGGAAGAGAATCAGCCCCAGCATTTT
TRBJ2-1,NA,NA,TRBV5-4,CASSLQGGRVNEQFF,TGTGCCAGCAGCCTGCAGGGGGGACGTGTCAATGAGCAGTTCTTC
TRBJ1-3,NA,once,TRBV6-6,CASTNLGNTIYF,TGTGCCAGCACCAATTTAGGAAACACCATATATTTT
TRBJ2-1,TRBD2,NA,TRBV7-9,CASSYTSGGAYNEQFF,TGTGCCAGCAGCTATACTAGCGGGGGGGCTTACAATGAGCAGTTCTTC
TRBJ2-2,TRBD1,NA,TRBV5-1,CASSFRTGNTGELFF,TGCGCCAGCAGCTTCCGGACAGGGAACACCGGGGAGCTGTTTTTT
TRBJ1-5,TRBD1,NA,TRBV3-1/TRBV3-2,CASSLGTGDGQPQHF,TGTGCCAGCAGCCTCGGGACAGGGGATGGTCAGCCCCAGCATTTT
TRBJ2-1,TRBD2,once,TRBV9,CASSVGLAGGRNEQFF,TGTGCCAGCAGCGTTGGACTAGCGGGGGGCAGGAATGAGCAGTTCTTC
TRBJ1-4,NA,NA,TRBV12-3/TRBV12-4,CASSFRGLGILFF,TGTGCCAGCAGTTTTCGTGGGCTTGGGATTTTGTTTTTT
TRBJ1-1,NA,once,TRBV5-1,CASSRDRKTEAFF,TGCGCCAGCAGCCGAGACCGGAAAACTGAAGCTTTCTTT
TRBJ2-6,NA,NA,TRBV6-4,CASSEGSGANVLTF,TGTGCCAGCAGTGAAGGATCTGGGGCCAACGTCCTGACTTTC
TRBJ1-2,NA,NA,TRBV7-9,CASSHGQYGYTF,TGTGCCAGCAGCCATGGACAGTATGGCTACACCTTC
TRBJ2-1,NA,NA,TRBV13,CASSFTRSSYNEQFF,TGTGCCAGCAGCTTCACGCGGAGCTCCTACAATGAGCAGTTCTTC
TRBJ2-2,NA,NA,TRBV10-3,CAISKEPNTGELFF,TGTGCCATCAGCAAGGAGCCGAACACCGGGGAGCTGTTTTTT
TRBJ1-1,TRBD1,NA,TRBV2,CASSGQGGTEAFF,TGTGCCAGCAGTGGACAGGGAGGAACTGAAGCTTTCTTT
TRBJ2-3,NA,NA,TRBV12-3/TRBV12-4,CASSSPYTQYF,TGTGCCAGCAGTTCCCCGTATACGCAGTATTTT
TRBJ2-7,NA,NA,TRBV5-4,CAGSGTSFHEQYF,TGTGCCGGATCCGGGACCTCATTCCACGAGCAGTACTTC
TRBJ2-6,NA,NA,TRBV30,CAWSEGGTGANVLTF,TGTGCCTGGAGTGAAGGCGGGACTGGGGCCAACGTCCTGACTTTC
TRBJ1-6,NA,NA,TRBV5-6,CASSRGGINSPLHF,TGTGCCAGCAGCAGGGGGGGGATCAATTCACCCCTCCACTTT
TRBJ2-7,TRBD1,NA,TRBV2,CASRGDRGTYEQYF,TGTGCCAGCAGGGGGGACAGGGGGACGTACGAGCAGTACTTC
TRBJ2-7,NA,NA,TRBV11-2,CASSFPGQRGYEQYF,TGTGCCAGCAGCTTTCCGGGACAGCGGGGCTACGAGCAGTACTTC
TRBJ1-2,NA,NA,TRBV2,CASSGFGGNYGYTF,TGTGCCAGCAGTGGCTTTGGTGGGAACTATGGCTACACCTTC
TRBJ1-2,NA,NA,TRBV20-1,CSASQGSYGYTF,TGCAGTGCTAGTCAGGGTAGCTATGGCTACACCTTC
TRBJ2-5,TRBD1,NA,TRBV7-2,CASSPDRVRVQETQYF,TGTGCCAGCAGCCCCGACAGGGTTAGGGTCCAAGAGACCCAGTACTTC